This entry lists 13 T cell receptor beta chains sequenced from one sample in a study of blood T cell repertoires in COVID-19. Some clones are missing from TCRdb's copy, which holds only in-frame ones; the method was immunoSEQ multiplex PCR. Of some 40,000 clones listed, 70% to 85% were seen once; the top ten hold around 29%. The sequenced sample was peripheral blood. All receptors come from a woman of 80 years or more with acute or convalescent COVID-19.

The CDR3 nucleotides read TGTGCCAGCAGCTTAGGCGGGAGGCCCTACAATGAGCAGTTCTTC. This codes for CASSLGGRPYNEQFF. This rearrangement joins TRBV7-8 to TRBJ2-1; 8 positions agree with TRBD2. The V gene's germline CDR1 is SGHVS and CDR2 FQNEAQ. CDR3 length: 15 residues. V was clipped by 1 base and J by 2 bases; unmatched bases: 1.

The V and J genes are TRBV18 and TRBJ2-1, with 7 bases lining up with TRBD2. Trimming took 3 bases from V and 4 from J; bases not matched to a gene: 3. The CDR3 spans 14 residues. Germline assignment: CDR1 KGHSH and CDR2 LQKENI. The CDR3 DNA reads TGTGCCAGCTCACCGCCTAGCGGATACAATGAGCAGTTCTTC. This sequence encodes CASSPPSGYNEQFF.

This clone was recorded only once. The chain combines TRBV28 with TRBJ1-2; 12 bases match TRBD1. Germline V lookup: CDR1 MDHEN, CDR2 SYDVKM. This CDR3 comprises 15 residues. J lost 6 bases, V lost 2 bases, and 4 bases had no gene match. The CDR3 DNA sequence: TGTGCCAGCAGTTTACCGGGACAGGGGGCAGATGGCTACACCTTC. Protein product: CASSLPGQGADGYTF.

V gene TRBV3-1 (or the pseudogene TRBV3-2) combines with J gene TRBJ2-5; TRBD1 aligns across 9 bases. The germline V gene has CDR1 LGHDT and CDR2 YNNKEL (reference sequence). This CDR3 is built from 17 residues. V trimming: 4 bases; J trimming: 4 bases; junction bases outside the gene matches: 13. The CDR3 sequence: CASSRYRTGGALETQYF. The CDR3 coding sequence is TGTGCCAGCAGCCGCTATCGAACAGGGGGCGCATTAGAGACCCAGTACTTC.

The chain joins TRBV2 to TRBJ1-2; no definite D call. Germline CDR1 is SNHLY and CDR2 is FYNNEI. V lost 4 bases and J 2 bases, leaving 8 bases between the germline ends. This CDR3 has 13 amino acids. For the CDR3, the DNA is TGTGCCAGCAGTGTTTCCAGGAACTATGGCTACACCTTC. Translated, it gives CASSVSRNYGYTF.

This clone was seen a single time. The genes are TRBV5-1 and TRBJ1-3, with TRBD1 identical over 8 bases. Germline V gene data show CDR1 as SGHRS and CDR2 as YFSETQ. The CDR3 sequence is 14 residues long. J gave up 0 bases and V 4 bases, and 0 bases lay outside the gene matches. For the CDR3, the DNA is TGCGCCAGCAGCACAGGGGGCTCTGGAAACACCATATATTTT. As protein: CASSTGGSGNTIYF.

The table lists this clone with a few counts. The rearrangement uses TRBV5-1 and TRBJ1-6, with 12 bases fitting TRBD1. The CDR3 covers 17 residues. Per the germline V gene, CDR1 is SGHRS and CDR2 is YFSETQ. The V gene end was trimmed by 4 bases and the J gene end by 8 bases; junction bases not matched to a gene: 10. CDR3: CASSPGQGAVGDSPLHF. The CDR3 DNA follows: TGCGCCAGCAGCCCGGGACAGGGGGCCGTTGGTGATTCACCCCTCCACTTT.

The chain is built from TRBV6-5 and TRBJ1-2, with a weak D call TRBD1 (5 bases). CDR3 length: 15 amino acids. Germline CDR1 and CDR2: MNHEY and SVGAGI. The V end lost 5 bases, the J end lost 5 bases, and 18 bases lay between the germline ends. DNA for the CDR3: TGTGCCAGCAGTAGCCAAAGGGTTGGGGCATATGGCTACACCTTC. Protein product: CASSSQRVGAYGYTF.

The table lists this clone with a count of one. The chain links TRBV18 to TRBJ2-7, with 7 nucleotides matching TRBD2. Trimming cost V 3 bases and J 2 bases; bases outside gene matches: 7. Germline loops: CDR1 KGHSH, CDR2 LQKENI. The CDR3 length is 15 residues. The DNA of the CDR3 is TGTGCCAGCTCACCCGGGGGGAGTGCGACCTACGAGCAGTACTTC. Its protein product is CASSPGGSATYEQYF.

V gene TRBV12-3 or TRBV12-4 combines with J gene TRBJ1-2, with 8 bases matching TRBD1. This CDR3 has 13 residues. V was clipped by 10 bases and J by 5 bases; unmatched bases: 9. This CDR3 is CAIEGQGSYGYTF. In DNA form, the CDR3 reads TGTGCCATCGAAGGACAGGGTTCGTATGGCTACACCTTC.

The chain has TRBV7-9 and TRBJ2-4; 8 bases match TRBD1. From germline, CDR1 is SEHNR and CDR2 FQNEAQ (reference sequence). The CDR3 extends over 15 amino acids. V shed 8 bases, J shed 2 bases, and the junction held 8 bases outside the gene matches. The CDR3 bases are TGTGCCAGCGGTGCAGGGGGCAGATCCAAAAACATTCAGTACTTC. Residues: CASGAGGRSKNIQYF. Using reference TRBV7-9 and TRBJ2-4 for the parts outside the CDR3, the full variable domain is DTGVSQNPRHKITKRGQNVTFRCDPISEHNRLYWYRQTLGQGPEFLTYFQNEAQLEKSRLLSDRFSAERPKGSFSTLEIQRTEQGDSAMYLCASGAGGRSKNIQYFGAGTRLSVL.

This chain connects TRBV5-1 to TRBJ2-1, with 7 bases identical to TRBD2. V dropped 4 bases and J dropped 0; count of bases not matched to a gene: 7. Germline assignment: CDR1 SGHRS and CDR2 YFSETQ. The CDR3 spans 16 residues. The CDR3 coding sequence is TGCGCCAGCAGCGAGCCCTCTAGCGGCTCCTACAATGAGCAGTTCTTC. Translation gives CASSEPSSGSYNEQFF.

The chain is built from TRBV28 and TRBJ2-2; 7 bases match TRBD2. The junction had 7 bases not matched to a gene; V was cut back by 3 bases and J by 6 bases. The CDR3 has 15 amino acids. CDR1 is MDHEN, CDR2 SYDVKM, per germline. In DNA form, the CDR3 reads TGTGCCAGCAGTTTCGGTCCGGGGAGGGCCGGGGAGCTGTTTTTT. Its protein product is CASSFGPGRAGELFF. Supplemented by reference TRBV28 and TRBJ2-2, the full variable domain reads DVKVTQSSRYLVKRTGEKVFLECVQDMDHENMFWYRQDPGLGLRLIYFSYDVKMKEKGDIPEGYSVSREKKERFSLILESASTNQTSMYLCASSFGPGRAGELFFGEGSRLTVL.